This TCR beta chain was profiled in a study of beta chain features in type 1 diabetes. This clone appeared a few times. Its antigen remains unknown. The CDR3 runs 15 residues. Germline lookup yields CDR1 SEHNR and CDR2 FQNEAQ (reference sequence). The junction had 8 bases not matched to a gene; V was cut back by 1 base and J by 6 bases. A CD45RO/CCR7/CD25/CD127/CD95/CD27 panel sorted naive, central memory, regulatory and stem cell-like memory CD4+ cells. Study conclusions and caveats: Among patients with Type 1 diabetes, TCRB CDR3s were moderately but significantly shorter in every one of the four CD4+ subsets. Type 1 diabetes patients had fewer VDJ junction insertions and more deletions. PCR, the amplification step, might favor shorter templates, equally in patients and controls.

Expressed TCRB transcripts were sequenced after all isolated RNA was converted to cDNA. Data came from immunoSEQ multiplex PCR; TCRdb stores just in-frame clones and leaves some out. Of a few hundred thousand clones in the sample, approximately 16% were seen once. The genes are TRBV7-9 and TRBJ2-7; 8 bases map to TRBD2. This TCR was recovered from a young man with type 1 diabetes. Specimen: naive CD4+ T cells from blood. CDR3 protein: CASSLVSAGAGEQYF. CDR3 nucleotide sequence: TGTGCCAGCAGCTTAGTCTCAGCGGGAGCGGGCGAGCAGTACTTC.